One T cell receptor beta chain is described in this entry. This entry comes from a study of blood T cell repertoires in COVID-19. V shed 3 bases, J shed 4 bases, and the junction held 12 bases outside the gene matches. Per the germline V gene, CDR1 is SGHRS and CDR2 is YFSETQ. This CDR3 is 16 amino acids long. TCRdb's table, derived via immunoSEQ multiplex PCR, lists solely in-frame clones and lacks some. The repertoire has 150,000 to 250,000 clones, approximately 82% of them found once; the top ten carry approximately 6.9%. This sequence originates from a human donor with acute or convalescent COVID-19. The donor label of this sample is uncertain. The rearrangement joins TRBV5-1 to TRBJ1-2; 7 bases agree with TRBD1. The sequenced sample consisted of peripheral blood. CDR3 protein: CASSSQPGTAAYGYTF. The CDR3 nucleotides read TGCGCCAGCAGCTCGCAACCCGGGACAGCGGCCTATGGCTACACCTTC.